Listed below are T cell receptor beta chains from one sample, sequenced in a study of cytomegalovirus exposure and HLA in healthy donors. TCRdb keeps only in-frame clones here, not all; method: immunoSEQ multiplex PCR. Seen here are roughly 100,000 clones, around 66% observed once, and the top ten hold about 3.5%. Sequenced material: PBMCs. The source of these receptors is a woman aged 50 to 60 in good health and CMV-seronegative. CDR3s include the opening cysteine and the closing phenylalanine or tryptophan. The order of the fields is V gene, J gene, D gene, clone size, CDR3 DNA, CDR3 protein. A D gene is named only where the DNA matches it firmly. Not all rows give a size; the values are once, few, many and, for expanded clones, a class.

V: TRBV9
J: TRBJ2-1
D: NA
size: NA
DNA: TGTGCCAGCAGCTTTACAGGGCCGAAGAATGAGCAGTTCTTC
CDR3: CASSFTGPKNEQFF

V: TRBV18
J: TRBJ2-3
D: TRBD1
size: NA
DNA: TGTGCCAGCTCATCCGACAGGGGTGCAGATACGCAGTATTTT
CDR3: CASSSDRGADTQYF

V: TRBV5-5
J: TRBJ1-5
D: NA
size: NA
DNA: TGTGCCAGCAGCTTGGCAGGGGTTCAGCCCCAGCATTTT
CDR3: CASSLAGVQPQHF

V: TRBV4-2
J: TRBJ2-2
D: TRBD1
size: NA
DNA: TGTGCCAGCAGCCAAGGGGACAGGGCGAACACCGGGGAGCTGTTTTTT
CDR3: CASSQGDRANTGELFF

V: TRBV27
J: TRBJ1-5
D: TRBD1
size: NA
DNA: TGTGCCAGTGGACAGGCTCGTCAGCCCCAGCATTTT
CDR3: CASGQARQPQHF

V: TRBV2
J: TRBJ1-2
D: TRBD1
size: NA
DNA: TGTGCCAGCAGTGGAGAGGGGACAGGGCCGAGGGCCATCTATGGCTACACCTTC
CDR3: CASSGEGTGPRAIYGYTF

V: TRBV28
J: TRBJ2-5
D: TRBD2
size: NA
DNA: TGTGCCAGCAGGCTAGCGGATTACCAAGAGACCCAGTACTTC
CDR3: CASRLADYQETQYF

V: TRBV7-9
J: TRBJ2-2
D: NA
size: NA
DNA: TGTGCCAGCAGCCGCACTGAGACTCGGCGGGACACCGGGGAGCTGTTTTTT
CDR3: CASSRTETRRDTGELFF

V: TRBV7-2
J: TRBJ2-2
D: NA
size: NA
DNA: TGTGCCAGCAGCTTATTCAGACTAGACCTAAACACCGGGGAGCTGTTTTTT
CDR3: CASSLFRLDLNTGELFF

V: TRBV18
J: TRBJ2-7
D: NA
size: few
DNA: TGTGCCAGCTCACCACCGTCTACCTACGAGCAGTACTTC
CDR3: CASSPPSTYEQYF

V: TRBV10-3
J: TRBJ1-5
D: TRBD1
size: few
DNA: TGTGCCATCAGTGAGTCGACAGGGGGTATGCAGCCCCAGCATTTT
CDR3: CAISESTGGMQPQHF

V: TRBV6-6
J: TRBJ1-5
D: NA
size: NA
DNA: TGTGCCAGCAGCCCCGCAGGGGCCAATCAGCCCCAGCATTTT
CDR3: CASSPAGANQPQHF

V: TRBV5-5
J: TRBJ1-5
D: NA
size: NA
DNA: TGTGCCAGCAGCTTGTCGGTGAATCAGCCCCAGCATTTT
CDR3: CASSLSVNQPQHF

V: TRBV9
J: TRBJ2-1
D: NA
size: few
DNA: TGTGCCAGCACCGTCGCCGTTAGCTCCTACAATGAGCAGTTCTTC
CDR3: CASTVAVSSYNEQFF

V: TRBV18
J: TRBJ1-2
D: TRBD1
size: NA
DNA: TGTGCCAGCTCACCATTGTTGCTGCAGGGGGTAGATGGCTACACCTTC
CDR3: CASSPLLLQGVDGYTF

V: TRBV30
J: TRBJ1-4
D: TRBD1
size: NA
DNA: TGTGCCTGGAGTGAGACAGGGTTGAATGAAAAACTGTTTTTT
CDR3: CAWSETGLNEKLFF

V: TRBV6-6
J: TRBJ2-1
D: TRBD2
size: NA
DNA: TGTGCCAGCAGACCCCCACTAGCGGGGGGGCACCATGAGCAGTTCTTC
CDR3: CASRPPLAGGHHEQFF

V: TRBV5-1
J: TRBJ1-1
D: NA
size: NA
DNA: TGCGCCAGCAGCTACTCGACACGTTCTCCGAACACTGAAGCTTTCTTT
CDR3: CASSYSTRSPNTEAFF

V: TRBV7-2
J: TRBJ2-5
D: NA
size: NA
DNA: TGTGCCAGCACCATCTTGGGTGGGCCGGGGGAGACCCAGTACTTC
CDR3: CASTILGGPGETQYF

V: TRBV11-3
J: TRBJ2-2
D: NA
size: NA
DNA: TGTGCCAGCAGCGCTACAGGGGGGGTTCCGAACACCGGGGAGCTGTTTTTT
CDR3: CASSATGGVPNTGELFF

V: TRBV4-2
J: TRBJ1-1
D: NA
size: NA
DNA: TGTGCCAGCAGCCAAACAAAGGGGGGGTACACTGAAGCTTTCTTT
CDR3: CASSQTKGGYTEAFF

V: TRBV19
J: TRBJ1-2
D: NA
size: NA
DNA: TGTGCCAGTAAAATGACCAGGAAGGACTATGGCTACACCTTC
CDR3: CASKMTRKDYGYTF

V: TRBV5-1
J: TRBJ2-7
D: NA
size: few
DNA: TGCGCCAGCAGCTTCGATGCGAGCTCCTACGAGCAGTACTTC
CDR3: CASSFDASSYEQYF

V: TRBV7-2
J: TRBJ2-1
D: TRBD1
size: NA
DNA: TGTGCCAGCAGCTTAAGTTACAGGGGTGGCAATGAGCAGTTCTTC
CDR3: CASSLSYRGGNEQFF

V: TRBV4-1
J: TRBJ2-1
D: TRBD2
size: NA
DNA: TGCGCCAGCAGCCCCCGGGTAGCGGGGGCCACATACAATGAGCAGTTCTTC
CDR3: CASSPRVAGATYNEQFF

V: TRBV10-3
J: TRBJ1-6
D: NA
size: NA
DNA: TGTGCCATCAGTGAGCCTTCTACAGGGCTCTCACCCCTCCACTTT
CDR3: CAISEPSTGLSPLHF